This TCR beta chain was sequenced for a study of T cell repertoires in cytomegalovirus infection. Study in general: Shared public TCR beta signatures pointed to both CMV infection and a matching HLA type.

General study points: CMV carriers having the relevant HLA were flagged by cumulative public TCR beta family frequency.

TCRdb re-derived calls from the reads in MiXCR, one entry per CDR3 protein. The table has 310,000 or so distinct CDR3 sequences, around 25% seen once. This CDR3 is 15 amino acids long. CDR1 is LNHDA and CDR2 is SQIVND in the germline V gene (reference sequence). V shed 6 bases and J shed 1 base, with 15 bases lying between them. As for this clonotype: What it recognizes is unknown.

This sequence originates from a human donor in good health (CMV status not recorded). Some clones in this sample may be carry-over from other donors' samples. Sequenced material: cultured PBMCs, taken from culture after CMV antigen stimulation. The chain couples TRBV19 to TRBJ1-1; a weak D match, TRBD1 (5 bases). CDR3 protein: CASRFGETGNTEAFF. The CDR3 DNA follows: TGTGCCAGTAGGTTCGGGGAAACAGGGAACACTGAAGCTTTCTTT.